These T cell receptor beta chains were read from a single sample in a study of T cell responses to AZD1222 COVID-19 vaccine. Using immunoSEQ multiplex PCR, the repertoire was profiled, and TCRdb retains in-frame clones only, with some absent. The data contain about 110,000 clones, almost 90% of them singletons. The sequencing here drew on peripheral blood, taken on day 0 of AZD1222 vaccination. Every receptor here comes from an adult in good health. CDR3s include the opening cysteine and the closing phenylalanine or tryptophan. Some rows mark clone size as missing; the rest say once, few, many or name a class of expanded clone.

j_call clone_size v_call cdr3_aa
TRBJ1-1 once TRBV7-9 CASSLITGGTEAFF
TRBJ1-1 NA TRBV20-1 CSASHRGEAFF
TRBJ1-5 NA TRBV7-8 CASSYYSSNQPQHF
TRBJ1-1 NA TRBV28 CASSDTGQGTATEAFF
TRBJ2-5 NA TRBV19 CASTPDRMAETQYF
TRBJ1-5 NA TRBV24-1 CATRARRNQPQHF
TRBJ2-7 NA TRBV11-3 CASSLGQGMVEQYF
TRBJ2-5 NA TRBV5-1 CASSGQGAETQYF
TRBJ2-5 NA TRBV5-1 CASSLASGRVETQYF
TRBJ1-4 NA TRBV4-3 CASSLRGRPEKLFF
TRBJ2-7 NA TRBV29-1 CSAEKSGDEQYF
TRBJ1-2 NA TRBV10-2 CASGGGSYYGYTF
TRBJ1-5 NA TRBV21-1 CASSKSPRGEQPQHF
TRBJ2-3 NA TRBV7-3 CASSTTGFSGSTDTQYF
TRBJ1-1 NA TRBV7-7 CASSLKLGSTNTEAFF
TRBJ2-1 NA TRBV10-3 CAIKGREGRSNNEQFF
TRBJ2-3 NA TRBV11-2 CASSLDSMRADTQYF
TRBJ1-5 NA TRBV18 CASSPPDRNQPQHF
TRBJ2-5 once TRBV2 CASSPRTVLQETQYF
TRBJ1-5 NA TRBV7-8 CASSTGTLSIASNQPQHF
TRBJ2-7 once TRBV21-1 CASSKALIGYEVSYEQYF
TRBJ2-3 NA TRBV3-1/TRBV3-2 CASSQGPRDTQYF
TRBJ2-1 once TRBV28 CASHTAGGNEQFF
TRBJ2-5 NA TRBV5-4 CASSLKAGGETQYF
TRBJ2-2 NA TRBV6-5 CAITDTNTGELFF
TRBJ2-3 NA TRBV9 CASSVSGRPGDTQYF
TRBJ2-7 NA TRBV5-1 CASSLSSGQTYEQYF
TRBJ1-5 NA TRBV10-3 CATADQYQPQHF
TRBJ1-1 NA TRBV19 CASSIPGQVFEGTEAFF
TRBJ1-2 NA TRBV5-6 CASSSWADRLNYGYTF
TRBJ2-1 once TRBV11-3 CASSLGQGLNEQFF
TRBJ2-7 NA TRBV6-5 CASSPSGAGSYEQYF
TRBJ1-5 NA TRBV10-2 CASSPGTDQPQHF
TRBJ2-7 NA TRBV5-1 CASSLPTSGVIDEQYF
TRBJ1-1 NA TRBV19 CASSITGQAGTEAFF
TRBJ1-6 NA TRBV4-1 CASSQDLGPGSPLHF
TRBJ2-5 NA TRBV12-5 CASGIQTTRRETQYF
TRBJ1-5 NA TRBV6-2/TRBV6-3 CASSWESNQPQHF
TRBJ2-1 NA TRBV11-2 CASSYRWEQFF
TRBJ1-1 NA TRBV2 CASSELVGAFF
TRBJ1-5 NA TRBV10-3 CAVQEGGFQPQHF
TRBJ2-7 NA TRBV3-1/TRBV3-2 CASSQGEGAYEQYF
TRBJ1-3 NA TRBV30 CAWSVVNSYSGNTIYF
TRBJ1-5 NA TRBV6-1 CASSGVGRPTGQPQHF
TRBJ1-4 NA TRBV6-5 CASSRDRGVGKLFF
TRBJ1-5 NA TRBV4-2 CASSLGTERFQPQHF
TRBJ2-1 NA TRBV30 CAWSVGLASYNEQFF
TRBJ2-1 NA TRBV20-1 CSAEAEEQFF
TRBJ1-1 NA TRBV10-2 CASSEQGGTEAFF
TRBJ1-1 once TRBV19 CASSLTGEAFF
TRBJ1-1 NA TRBV30 CAWSPPNTEAFF
TRBJ2-7 NA TRBV7-2 CASSPPTRSYEQYF
TRBJ1-4 NA TRBV6-5 CASETGNNEKLFF
TRBJ2-2 NA TRBV6-2/TRBV6-3 CASSYTGTSGVNTGELFF